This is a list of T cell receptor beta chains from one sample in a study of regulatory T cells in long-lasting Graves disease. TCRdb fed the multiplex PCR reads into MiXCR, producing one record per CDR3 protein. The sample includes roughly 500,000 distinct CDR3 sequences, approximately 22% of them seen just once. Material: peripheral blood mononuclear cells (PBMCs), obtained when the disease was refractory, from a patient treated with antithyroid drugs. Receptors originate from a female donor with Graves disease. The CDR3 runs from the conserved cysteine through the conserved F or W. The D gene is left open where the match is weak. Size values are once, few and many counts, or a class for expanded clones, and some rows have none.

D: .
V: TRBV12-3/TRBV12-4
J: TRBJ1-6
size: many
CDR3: CASSSAGASNSPLHF
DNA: TGTGCCAGCAGTAGCGCCGGGGCTTCGAATTCACCCCTCCACTTT

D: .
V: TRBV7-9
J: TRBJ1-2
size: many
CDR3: CASSRDTATYGYTF
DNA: TGTGCCAGCAGCCGGGACACCGCTACCTATGGCTACACCTTC

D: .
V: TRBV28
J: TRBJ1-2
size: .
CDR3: CATTRGGDGYTF
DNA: TGTGCCACCACACGGGGAGGGGACGGCTACACCTTC

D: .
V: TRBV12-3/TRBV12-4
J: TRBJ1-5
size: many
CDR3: CASSKGRDNQPQHF
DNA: TGTGCCAGCAGCAAGGGGAGGGATAATCAGCCCCAGCATTTT

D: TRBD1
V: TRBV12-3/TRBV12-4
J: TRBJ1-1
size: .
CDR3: CASSATGAVAEAFF
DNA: TGTGCCAGCAGTGCAACAGGGGCTGTCGCTGAAGCTTTCTTT

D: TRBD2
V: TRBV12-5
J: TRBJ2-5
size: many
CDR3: CASGLGGGGGETQYF
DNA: TGTGCTAGTGGTTTGGGGGGGGGAGGAGGAGAGACCCAGTACTTC

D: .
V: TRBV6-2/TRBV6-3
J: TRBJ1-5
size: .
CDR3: CASSYYRRLDQPQHF
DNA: TGTGCCAGCAGTTACTACCGCCGGTTGGATCAGCCCCAGCATTTT

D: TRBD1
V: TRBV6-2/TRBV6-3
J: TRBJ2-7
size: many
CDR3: CASSGTGGYEQYF
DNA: TGTGCCAGCAGTGGGACAGGGGGCTACGAGCAGTACTTC

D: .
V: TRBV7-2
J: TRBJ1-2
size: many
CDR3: CASSFGFTNYGYTF
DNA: TGTGCCAGCAGCTTCGGGTTTACTAACTATGGCTACACCTTC

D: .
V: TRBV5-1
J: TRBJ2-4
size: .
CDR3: CASSFGRSAPLAKNIQYF
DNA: TGCGCCAGCAGCTTCGGCAGGTCGGCCCCTCTAGCCAAGAACATTCAGTACTTC

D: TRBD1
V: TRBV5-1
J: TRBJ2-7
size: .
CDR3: CASRTGYEQYF
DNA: TGCGCCAGTAGGACAGGCTACGAGCAGTACTTC

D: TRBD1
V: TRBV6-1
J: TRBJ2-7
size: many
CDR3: CASSRPDRGHEQYF
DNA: TGTGCCAGCAGCCGCCCTGACAGGGGGCACGAGCAGTACTTC

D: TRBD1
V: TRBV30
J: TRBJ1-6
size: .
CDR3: CAWSAGTGGNSPLHF
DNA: TGTGCCTGGAGTGCCGGGACAGGGGGTAATTCACCCCTCCACTTT

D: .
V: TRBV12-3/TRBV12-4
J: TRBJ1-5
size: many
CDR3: CASSQQGPQHF
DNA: TGTGCCAGCAGTCAACAGGGGCCCCAGCATTTT

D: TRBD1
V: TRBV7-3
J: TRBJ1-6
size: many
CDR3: CASSTGTGVSPLHF
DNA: TGTGCCAGCTCTACTGGGACAGGGGTTTCACCCCTCCACTTT

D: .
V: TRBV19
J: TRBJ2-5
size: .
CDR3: CASSTGNLETQYF
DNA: TGTGCCAGTAGTACAGGGAACCTAGAGACCCAGTACTTC

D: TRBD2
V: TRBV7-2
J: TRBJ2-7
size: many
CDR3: CASSRLAGIDEF
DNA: TGTGCCAGCAGCCGACTAGCGGGGATCGACGAGTTC

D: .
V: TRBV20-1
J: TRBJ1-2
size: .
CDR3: CSVTEGSYGYTF
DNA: TGCAGTGTCACGGAGGGATCCTATGGCTACACCTTC

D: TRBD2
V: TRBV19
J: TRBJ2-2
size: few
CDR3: CASSISPGLVADTGELFF
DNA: TGTGCCAGTAGTATTTCCCCGGGACTAGTTGCTGACACCGGGGAGCTGTTTTTT

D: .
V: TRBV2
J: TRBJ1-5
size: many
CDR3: CASSEARQPQHF
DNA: TGTGCCAGCAGTGAAGCGCGTCAGCCCCAGCATTTT

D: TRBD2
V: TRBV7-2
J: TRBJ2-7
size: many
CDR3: CASSLGPGTSDEQYF
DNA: TGTGCCAGCAGCTTAGGCCCCGGGACTAGCGACGAGCAGTACTTC

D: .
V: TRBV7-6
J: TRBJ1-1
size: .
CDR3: CASSLRTFDTEAFF
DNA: TGTGCCAGCAGCTTACGGACATTCGACACTGAAGCTTTCTTT

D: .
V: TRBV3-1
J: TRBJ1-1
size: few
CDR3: CASSQAVNTEAFF
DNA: TGCGCCAGCAGCCAAGCGGTGAACACTGAAGCTTTCTTT

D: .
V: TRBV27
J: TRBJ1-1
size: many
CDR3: CASSSPREVNTEAFF
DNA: TGTGCCAGCAGTTCACCCCGGGAGGTGAACACTGAAGCTTTCTTT

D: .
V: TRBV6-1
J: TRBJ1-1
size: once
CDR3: CASSLPRAFEVEAFF
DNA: TGTGCCAGCAGCCTCCCCCGGGCCTTTGAAGTTGAAGCTTTCTTT